The clone carrying this T cell receptor (beta chain) has ten or more counts. Its antigen is unidentified. Researchers took RNA transcripts and amplified the TCR beta CDR3 regions from them. A first-round RT-PCR of the TCR CDR3 used the HTBI primer set. TCRdb processed the multiplex PCR reads anew with MiXCR; each CDR3 protein has one entry. The table lists hundreds of thousands of distinct CDR3 sequences, about 20% of them singletons. Germline V gives CDR1 MNHEY, CDR2 SMNVEV (reference sequence). Trimming took 5 bases from V and 5 from J; bases not matched to a gene: 5. This CDR3 spans 14 amino acids. Ophthalmopathy patients showed a Clinical Activity Score of at least 3, NOSPECS grade of at least 4 and duration under 3 months. Lactation, pregnancy, other autoimmune disease or uncontrolled infection excluded patients. This specimen belongs to a study of T cells in Graves' hyperthyroidism and ophthalmopathy. Overall study findings and caveats: Most clonotypes that expanded in the thyroid above 0.001 also showed up in blood.

The sequenced material came from blood. This receptor was obtained from a man aged 35 to 55 with Graves' ophthalmopathy. The V gene is TRBV27, the J gene TRBJ2-7, with 11 positions matching TRBD2. The CDR3 bases are TGTGCCAGCAGTACCCTGGGACTAGCGGACGAGCAGTACTTC. Its translation: CASSTLGLADEQYF.